This T cell receptor (beta chain) was identified in a study of cytotoxic CD8 clonotypes in ibrutinib-treated CLL. Across the whole study: Some 10 relapsed/refractory, about 14 treatment-naive; roughly 18 IGHV unmutated. The study, taken as a whole, reports: The study found baseline clonality above age-matched healthy donors, tracking circulating CD8+ T-cell counts.

Sequencing was performed with immunoSEQ multiplex PCR; in TCRdb, only in-frame clones are kept and a portion is missing. This table has thousands of clones, approximately 74% appearing once. TCR beta libraries used 1.5 to 2 micrograms of DNA from cryopreserved PBMCs. This CDR3 has 14 amino acids. Germline assignment: CDR1 SGHRS and CDR2 YFSETQ. The V gene lost 3 bases and the J gene lost 2 bases, with 12 bases spanning the gap. In the case of this clone: Its cognate antigen is unknown.

The clonotype was recovered from a human donor with chronic lymphocytic leukemia. This specimen consisted of PBMCs, obtained before ibrutinib treatment. The V and J genes are TRBV5-1 and TRBJ2-7; no clear D. CDR3 loop: CASSSELATYEQYF. The CDR3 DNA reads as TGCGCCAGCAGCTCCGAATTGGCTACCTACGAGCAGTACTTC.